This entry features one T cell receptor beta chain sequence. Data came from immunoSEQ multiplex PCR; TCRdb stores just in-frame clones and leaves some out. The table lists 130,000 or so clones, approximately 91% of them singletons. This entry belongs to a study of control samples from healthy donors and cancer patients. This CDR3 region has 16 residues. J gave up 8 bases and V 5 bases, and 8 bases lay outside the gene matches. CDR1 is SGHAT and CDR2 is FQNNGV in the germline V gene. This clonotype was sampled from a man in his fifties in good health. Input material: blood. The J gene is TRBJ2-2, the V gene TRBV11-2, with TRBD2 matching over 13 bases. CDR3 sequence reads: CASSRLAGGTQGELFF. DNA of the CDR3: TGTGCCAGCAGCCGACTAGCGGGGGGTACGCAAGGGGAGCTGTTTTTT.